This T cell receptor beta chain was identified in a study of T cells in women clearing cervical HPV infection. Across the study: Blood came at first lesion visit for cases, post-clearance for controls. Study observations and caveats: Unknown T-cell numbers per sample may underlie the richness differences. A classifier using richness and V gene abundances reached an AUC of around 0.83.

This table comes from immunoSEQ multiplex PCR, and its TCRdb copy is limited to in-frame clones, with some not included. Its clone listing holds 28,000 or so clones. MY09/MY11 PCR detected cervical HPV DNA; dot-blot assigned genotypes. The CDR3 has 12 residues. Germline CDR1 SQVTM, CDR2 ANQGSEA. Trimming cost V 2 bases and J 7 bases, with 11 bases left between them. Regarding this clone: Antigen: not known. The read ends 3 residues early relative to the CDR3; the germline J gene fills the gap.

V is TRBV29-1 and J is TRBJ1-1; the D gene is possibly TRBD1 (5 bases). This receptor was taken from a woman aged 18 to 75 with a cervical HPV16 infection that either progressed to CIN3+ or cleared (not recorded which). Source material: blood buffy coat. CDR3 residues: CSVEPRDGEAFF. The CDR3 bases that were read are TGCAGCGTTGAACCCAGGGATGGTGAA.